This record looks at one TCR beta chain sequence and its context. Its antigen is not known. CDR3 length: 14 residues. CDR1 is SGDLS and CDR2 is YYNGEE in the germline V gene. V dropped 4 bases and J dropped 11 bases, with 16 bases sitting between them. The sample originates from a study of T cell responses to AZD1222 COVID-19 vaccine. Study overall: Second-dose intervals near 4 or 12 weeks were combined.

Study-level results: Among spike-specific TCRs, nearly half reportedly target unmutated variant regions. Following two doses of AZD1222, Spike-specific TCR breadth and depth rose. Among AZD1222 vaccinees, only 5 to 7 were seropositive at baseline.

Data came from immunoSEQ multiplex PCR; TCRdb stores just in-frame clones and leaves some out. This table holds 200,000 or so clones, 70% to 90% found once. This rearrangement joins TRBV9 to TRBJ1-6, with D unclear. This TCR derives from an adult in good health. Here the sequenced sample was peripheral blood, taken on day 0 of AZD1222 vaccination. The CDR3 spells CASSRLHDGTPLHF. The CDR3 DNA sequence: TGTGCCAGCAGCCGCCTCCACGATGGGACACCCCTCCACTTT.